Described below is a single T cell receptor beta chain sequence and its context. The data stem from a study of T cell responses to AZD1222 COVID-19 vaccine. Sequencing was performed with immunoSEQ multiplex PCR; in TCRdb, only in-frame clones are kept and a portion is missing. Of some 140,000 clones in the sample, less than 95% were seen once. CDR3 size: 16 residues. Trimming left V 0 bases short and J 2 bases short, with 12 bases between. Germline CDR1 reads SGHRS; CDR2 reads YFSETQ. Specimen: peripheral blood, collected on day 0 of AZD1222 vaccination. This clonotype originated in an adult in good health. The chain uses TRBV5-1 and TRBJ1-3, with D possibly TRBD1 on 5 matching bases. Here the CDR3 reads CASSLVAGGTGNTIYF. CDR3 coding DNA: TGCGCCAGCAGCTTGGTGGCCGGGGGAACTGGAAACACCATATATTTT.